This TCR beta chain was profiled in a study of T cell responses to AZD1222 COVID-19 vaccine. Looking at the study overall: It was second doses at about 4 or about 12 weeks that were pooled.

Libraries were prepared by immunoSEQ multiplex PCR; TCRdb keeps only in-frame clonotypes and omits some of them. The top ten hold 6.5% to 9.5% of the sample, which has roughly 120,000 clones, roughly nine tenths seen once. The CDR3 spans 15 residues. The V gene's germline CDR1 is MNHNS and CDR2 SASEGT. Trimming stripped 1 base from V and 4 bases from J, with 10 bases between. Study-wide results and limits: The study reported that nearly half of spike-specific TCRs target unmutated variant regions. After the peak T cell response, and only then, were repertoires sampled. When two AZD1222 doses had been given, Spike-specific TCR breadth and depth rose.

As regards this clone: Its matching antigen is unknown.

The TCR originated in an adult in good health. The gene calls are TRBV6-1 and TRBJ2-2; D is tentatively TRBD1 or TRBD2 (6 bases each). The sample consisted of peripheral blood, taken on day 0 of AZD1222 vaccination. The CDR3 region has the DNA TGTGCCAGCAGTGAAGTCAGGGGAGGCACCGGGGAGCTGTTTTTT. The encoded protein is CASSEVRGGTGELFF.